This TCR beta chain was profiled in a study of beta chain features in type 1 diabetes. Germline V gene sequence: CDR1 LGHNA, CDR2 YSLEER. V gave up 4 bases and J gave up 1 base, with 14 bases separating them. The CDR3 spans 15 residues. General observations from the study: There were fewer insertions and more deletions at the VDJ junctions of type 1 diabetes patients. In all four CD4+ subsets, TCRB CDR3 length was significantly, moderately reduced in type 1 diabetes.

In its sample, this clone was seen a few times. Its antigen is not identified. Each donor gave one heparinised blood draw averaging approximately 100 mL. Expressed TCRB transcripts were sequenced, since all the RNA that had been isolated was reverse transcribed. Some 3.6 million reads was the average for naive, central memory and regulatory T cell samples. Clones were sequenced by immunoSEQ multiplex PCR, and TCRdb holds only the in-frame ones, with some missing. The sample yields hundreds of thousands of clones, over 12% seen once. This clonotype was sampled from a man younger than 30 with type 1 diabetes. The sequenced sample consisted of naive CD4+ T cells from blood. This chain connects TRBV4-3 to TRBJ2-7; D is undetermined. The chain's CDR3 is CASSREATLSYEQYF. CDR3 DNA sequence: TGCGCCAGCAGCCGAGAGGCGACACTGTCCTACGAGCAGTACTTC.